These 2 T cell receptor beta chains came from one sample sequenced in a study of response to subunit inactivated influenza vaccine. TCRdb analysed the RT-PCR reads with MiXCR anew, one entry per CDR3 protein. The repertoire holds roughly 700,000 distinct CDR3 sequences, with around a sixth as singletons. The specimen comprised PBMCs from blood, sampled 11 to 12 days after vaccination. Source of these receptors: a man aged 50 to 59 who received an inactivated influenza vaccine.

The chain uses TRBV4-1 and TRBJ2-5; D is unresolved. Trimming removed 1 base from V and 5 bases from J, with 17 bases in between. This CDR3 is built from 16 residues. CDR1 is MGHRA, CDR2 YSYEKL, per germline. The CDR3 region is CASSQGLDYFGETQYF. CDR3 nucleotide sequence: TGCGCCAGCAGCCAAGGCTTGGATTACTTCGGGGAGACCCAGTACTTC.

Written as DNA, the CDR3 is TGCGCCAGCAGCCAAGATAACAGGGGGCGGTACGAGCAGTACTTC. It translates to CASSQDNRGRYEQYF. V usage is TRBV4-1 and J usage is TRBJ2-7; TRBD1 matches 9 bases. This CDR3 is 15 amino acids long. The V segment lost 0 bases and the J segment 4 bases; nucleotides outside the gene matches: 4. The germline CDR1 and CDR2 sequences are MGHRA and YSYEKL.